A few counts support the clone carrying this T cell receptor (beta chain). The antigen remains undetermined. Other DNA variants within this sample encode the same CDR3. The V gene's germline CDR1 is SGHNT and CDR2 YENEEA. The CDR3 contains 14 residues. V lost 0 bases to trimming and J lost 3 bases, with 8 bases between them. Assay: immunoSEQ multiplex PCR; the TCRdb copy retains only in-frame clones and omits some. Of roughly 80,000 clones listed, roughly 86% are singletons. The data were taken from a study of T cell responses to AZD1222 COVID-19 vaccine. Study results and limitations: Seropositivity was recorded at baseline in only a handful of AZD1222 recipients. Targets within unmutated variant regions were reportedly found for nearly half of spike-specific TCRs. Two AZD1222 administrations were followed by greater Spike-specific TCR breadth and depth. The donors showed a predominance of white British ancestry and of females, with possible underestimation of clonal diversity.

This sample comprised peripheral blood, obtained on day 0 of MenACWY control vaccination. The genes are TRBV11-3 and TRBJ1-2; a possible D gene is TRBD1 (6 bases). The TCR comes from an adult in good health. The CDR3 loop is CASSLEAGDYGYTF. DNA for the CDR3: TGTGCCAGCAGCTTAGAAGCAGGGGACTATGGCTACACCTTC.